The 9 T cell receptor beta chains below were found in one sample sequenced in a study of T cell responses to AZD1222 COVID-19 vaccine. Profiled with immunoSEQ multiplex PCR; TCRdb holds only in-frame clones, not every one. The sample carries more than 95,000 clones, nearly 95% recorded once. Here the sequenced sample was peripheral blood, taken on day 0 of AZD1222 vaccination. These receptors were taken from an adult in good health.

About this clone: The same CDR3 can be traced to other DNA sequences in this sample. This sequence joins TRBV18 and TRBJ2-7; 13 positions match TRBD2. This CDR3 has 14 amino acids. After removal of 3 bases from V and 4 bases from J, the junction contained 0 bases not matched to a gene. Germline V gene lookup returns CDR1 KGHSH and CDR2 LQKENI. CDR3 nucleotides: TGTGCCAGCTCACCGGGACTAGCGGGATACGAGCAGTACTTC. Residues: CASSPGLAGYEQYF.

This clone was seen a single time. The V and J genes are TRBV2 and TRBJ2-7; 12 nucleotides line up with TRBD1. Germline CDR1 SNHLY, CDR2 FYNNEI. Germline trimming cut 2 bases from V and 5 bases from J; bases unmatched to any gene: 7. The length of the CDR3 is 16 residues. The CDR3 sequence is CASSERGTGGADEQYF. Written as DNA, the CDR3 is TGTGCCAGCAGTGAAAGGGGGACAGGGGGCGCGGACGAGCAGTACTTC.

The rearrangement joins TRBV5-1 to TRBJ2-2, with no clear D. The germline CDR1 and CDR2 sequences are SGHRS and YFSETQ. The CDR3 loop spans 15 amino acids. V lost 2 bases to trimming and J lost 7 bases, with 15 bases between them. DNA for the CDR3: TGCGCCAGCAGCTTTGTAGTGGAGAGGAACGGGGAGCTGTTTTTT. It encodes CASSFVVERNGELFF.

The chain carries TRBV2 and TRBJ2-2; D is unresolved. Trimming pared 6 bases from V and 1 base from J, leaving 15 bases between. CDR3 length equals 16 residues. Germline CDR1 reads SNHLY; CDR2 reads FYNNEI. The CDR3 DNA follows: TGTGCCAGCAGCCTGCGTGGGCACCTGAACACCGGGGAGCTGTTTTTT. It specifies CASSLRGHLNTGELFF.

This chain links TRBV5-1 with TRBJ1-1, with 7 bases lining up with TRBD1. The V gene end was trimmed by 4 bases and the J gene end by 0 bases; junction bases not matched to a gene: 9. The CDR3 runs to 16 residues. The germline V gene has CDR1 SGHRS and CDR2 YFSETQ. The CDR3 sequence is CASSQGQQLMNTEAFF. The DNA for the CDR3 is TGCGCCAGCAGCCAGGGACAGCAGCTTATGAACACTGAAGCTTTCTTT.

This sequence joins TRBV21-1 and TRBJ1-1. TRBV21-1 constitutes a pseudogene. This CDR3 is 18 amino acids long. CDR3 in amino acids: CASSRRTADGVSNTEAFF. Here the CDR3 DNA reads TGTGCCAGCAGCAGGAGAACGGCGGATGGGGTTTCGAACACTGAAGCTTTCTTT.

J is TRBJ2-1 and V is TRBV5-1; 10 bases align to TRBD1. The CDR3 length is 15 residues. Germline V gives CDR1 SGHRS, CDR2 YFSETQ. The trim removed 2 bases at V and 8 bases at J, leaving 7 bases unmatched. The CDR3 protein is CASSFWGQGRDEQFF. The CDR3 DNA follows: TGCGCCAGCAGCTTTTGGGGACAGGGGCGGGATGAGCAGTTCTTC.

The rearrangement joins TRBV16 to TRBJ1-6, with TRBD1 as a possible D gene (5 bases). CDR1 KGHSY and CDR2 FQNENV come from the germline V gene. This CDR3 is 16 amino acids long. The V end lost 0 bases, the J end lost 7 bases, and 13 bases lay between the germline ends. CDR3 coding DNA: TGTGCCAGCAGCCAATCAATCAGGGATGAAAATTCACCCCTCCACTTT. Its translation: CASSQSIRDENSPLHF.

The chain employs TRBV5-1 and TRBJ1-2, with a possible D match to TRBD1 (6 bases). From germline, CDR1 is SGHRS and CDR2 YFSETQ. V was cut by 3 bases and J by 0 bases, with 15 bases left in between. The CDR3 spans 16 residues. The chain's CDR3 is CASSSGLTGPNYGYTF. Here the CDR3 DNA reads TGCGCCAGCAGCTCCGGCCTGACAGGCCCTAACTATGGCTACACCTTC.